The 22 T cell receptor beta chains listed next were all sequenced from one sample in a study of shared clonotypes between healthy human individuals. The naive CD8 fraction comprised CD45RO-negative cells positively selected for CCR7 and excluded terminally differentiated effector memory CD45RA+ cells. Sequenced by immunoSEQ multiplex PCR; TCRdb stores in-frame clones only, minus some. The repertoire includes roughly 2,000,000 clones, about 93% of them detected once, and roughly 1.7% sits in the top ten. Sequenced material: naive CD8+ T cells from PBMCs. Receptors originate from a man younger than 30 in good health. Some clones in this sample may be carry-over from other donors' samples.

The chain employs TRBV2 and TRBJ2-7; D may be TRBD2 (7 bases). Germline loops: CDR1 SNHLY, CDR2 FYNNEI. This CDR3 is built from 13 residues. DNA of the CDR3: TGTGCGAGGGGGGGCGGGAGCGCCTACGAGCAGTACTTC. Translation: CARGGGSAYEQYF.

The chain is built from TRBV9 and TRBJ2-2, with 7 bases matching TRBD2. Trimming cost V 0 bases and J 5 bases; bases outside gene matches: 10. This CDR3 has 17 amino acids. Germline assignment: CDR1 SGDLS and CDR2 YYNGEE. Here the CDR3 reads CASSVVPSGTRTGELFF. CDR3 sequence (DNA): TGTGCCAGCAGCGTAGTTCCTAGCGGAACGCGTACCGGGGAGCTGTTTTTT.

The CDR3 DNA follows: TGTGCCACCAGCAGAGAGGGAGTGCGGGAGGGAAGGAGCGATGAGCAGTTCTTC. This gives the protein CATSREGVREGRSDEQFF. J is TRBJ2-1 and V is TRBV15; 9 bases match TRBD2. This CDR3 comprises 18 residues. The V gene end was trimmed by 0 bases and the J gene end by 8 bases; junction bases not matched to a gene: 14. CDR1 LNHNV and CDR2 YYDKDF come from the germline V gene (reference sequence). Complete variable domain (other parts from reference TRBV15 and TRBJ2-1): DAMVIQNPRYQVTQFGKPVTLSCSQTLNHNVMYWYQQKSSQAPKLLFHYYDKDFNNEADTPDNFQSRRPNTSFCFLDIRSPGLGDTAMYLCATSREGVREGRSDEQFFGPGTRLTVL.

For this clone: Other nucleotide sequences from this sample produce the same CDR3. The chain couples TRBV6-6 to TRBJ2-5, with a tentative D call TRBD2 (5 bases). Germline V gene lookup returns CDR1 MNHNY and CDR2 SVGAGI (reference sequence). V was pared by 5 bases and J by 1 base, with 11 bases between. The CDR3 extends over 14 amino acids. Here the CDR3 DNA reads TGTGCCAGCAGTCCTGGACTGTTCCAAGAGACCCAGTACTTC. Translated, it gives CASSPGLFQETQYF.

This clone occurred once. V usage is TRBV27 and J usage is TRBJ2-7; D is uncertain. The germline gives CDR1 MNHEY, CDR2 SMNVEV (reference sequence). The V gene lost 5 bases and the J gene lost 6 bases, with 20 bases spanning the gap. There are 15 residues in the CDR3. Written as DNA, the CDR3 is TGTGCCAGCAGTCCCGGACCCCTAAACGCTCCCGAGCAGTACTTC. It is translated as CASSPGPLNAPEQYF.

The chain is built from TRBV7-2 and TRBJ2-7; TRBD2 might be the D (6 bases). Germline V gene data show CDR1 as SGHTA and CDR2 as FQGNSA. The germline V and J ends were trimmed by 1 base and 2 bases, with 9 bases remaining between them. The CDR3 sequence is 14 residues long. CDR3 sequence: CASSLGAGPYEQYF. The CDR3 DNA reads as TGTGCCAGCAGCTTAGGGGCGGGACCCTACGAGCAGTACTTC.

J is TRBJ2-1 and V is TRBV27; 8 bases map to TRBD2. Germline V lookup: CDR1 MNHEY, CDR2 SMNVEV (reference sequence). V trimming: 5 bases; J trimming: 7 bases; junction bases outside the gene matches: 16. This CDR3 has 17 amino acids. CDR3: CASSVFSGTSRLNEQFF. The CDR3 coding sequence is TGTGCCAGCAGTGTATTCTCCGGGACTAGTAGGTTAAATGAGCAGTTCTTC.

CDR3 bases: TGTGCCAGCAGCGCCCCGGGACGGAATTACGAGCAGTACTTC. It codes for CASSAPGRNYEQYF. V usage is TRBV7-9 and J usage is TRBJ2-7, with D tentatively TRBD1 or TRBD2 (5 bases each). The length of the CDR3 is 14 residues. Germline assignment: CDR1 SEHNR and CDR2 FQNEAQ (reference sequence). Between the trimmed V and J ends, which lost 5 bases and 4 bases, there was a span of 15 bases.

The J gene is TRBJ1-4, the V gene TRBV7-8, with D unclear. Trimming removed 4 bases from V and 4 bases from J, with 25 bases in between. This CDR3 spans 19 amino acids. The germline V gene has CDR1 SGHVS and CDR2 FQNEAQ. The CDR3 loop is CASSSDVRTEPPFNEKLFF. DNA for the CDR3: TGTGCCAGCAGCTCCGATGTCCGGACGGAGCCCCCCTTTAATGAAAAACTGTTTTTT.

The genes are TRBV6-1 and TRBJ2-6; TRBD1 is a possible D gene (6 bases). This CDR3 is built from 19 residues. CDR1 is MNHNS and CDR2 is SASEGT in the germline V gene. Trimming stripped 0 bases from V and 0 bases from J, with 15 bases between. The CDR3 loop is CASSEADRQSPSGANVLTF. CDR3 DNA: TGTGCCAGCAGTGAAGCGGACAGACAATCCCCCTCTGGGGCCAACGTCCTGACTTTC.

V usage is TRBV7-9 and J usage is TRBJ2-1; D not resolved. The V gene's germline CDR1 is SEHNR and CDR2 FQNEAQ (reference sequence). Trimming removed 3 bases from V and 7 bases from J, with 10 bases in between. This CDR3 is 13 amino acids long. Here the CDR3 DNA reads TGTGCCAGCAGCTTCCCAGCGTGGAATGAGCAGTTCTTC. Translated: CASSFPAWNEQFF.

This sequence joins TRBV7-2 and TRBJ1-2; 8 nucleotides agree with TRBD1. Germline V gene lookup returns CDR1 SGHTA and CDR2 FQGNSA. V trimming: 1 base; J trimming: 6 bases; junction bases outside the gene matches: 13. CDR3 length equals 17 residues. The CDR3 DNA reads TGTGCCAGCAGCTTAGACCATCTCGGGACAGGATTTAATGGCTACACCTTC. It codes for CASSLDHLGTGFNGYTF. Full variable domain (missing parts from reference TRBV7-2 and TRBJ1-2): GAGVSQSPSNKVTEKGKDVELRCDPISGHTALYWYRQSLGQGLEFLIYFQGNSAPDKSGLPSDRFSAERTGGSVSTLTIQRTQQEDSAVYLCASSLDHLGTGFNGYTFGSGTRLTVV.

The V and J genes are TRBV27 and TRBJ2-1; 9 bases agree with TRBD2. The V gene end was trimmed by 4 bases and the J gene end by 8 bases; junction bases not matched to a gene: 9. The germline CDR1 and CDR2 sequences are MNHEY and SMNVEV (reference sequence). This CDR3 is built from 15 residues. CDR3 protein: CASSSDLAGVDEQFF. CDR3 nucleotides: TGTGCCAGCAGTTCGGATTTAGCGGGAGTGGATGAGCAGTTCTTC.

CDR3 DNA sequence: TGTGCCAGCAGTTCAGTGGAGGGGTCCTACGAGCAGTACTTC. This sequence encodes CASSSVEGSYEQYF. The gene calls are TRBV28 and TRBJ2-7, with a tentative D call TRBD2 (6 bases). The V end lost 4 bases, the J end lost 1 base, and 11 bases lay between the germline ends. Germline loops: CDR1 MDHEN, CDR2 SYDVKM. The CDR3 contains 14 residues. The full variable domain, in which reference TRBV28 and TRBJ2-7 provide the parts outside the CDR3, is DVKVTQSSRYLVKRTGEKVFLECVQDMDHENMFWYRQDPGLGLRLIYFSYDVKMKEKGDIPEGYSVSREKKERFSLILESASTNQTSMYLCASSSVEGSYEQYFGPGTRLTVT.

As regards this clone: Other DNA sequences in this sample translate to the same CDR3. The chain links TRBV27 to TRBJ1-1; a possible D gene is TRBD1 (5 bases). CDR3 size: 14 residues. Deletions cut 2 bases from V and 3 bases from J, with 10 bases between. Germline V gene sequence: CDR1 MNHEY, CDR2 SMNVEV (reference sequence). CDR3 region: CASSLQRGDTEAFF. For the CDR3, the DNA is TGTGCCAGCAGTTTACAACGGGGCGACACTGAAGCTTTCTTT.

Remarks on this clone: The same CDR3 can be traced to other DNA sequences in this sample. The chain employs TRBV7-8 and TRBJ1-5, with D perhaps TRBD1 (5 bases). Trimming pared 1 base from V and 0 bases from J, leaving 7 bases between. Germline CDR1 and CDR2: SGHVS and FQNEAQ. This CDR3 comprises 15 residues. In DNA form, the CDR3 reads TGTGCCAGCAGCTTAGGGGGCGGTAGCAATCAGCCCCAGCATTTT. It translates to CASSLGGGSNQPQHF.

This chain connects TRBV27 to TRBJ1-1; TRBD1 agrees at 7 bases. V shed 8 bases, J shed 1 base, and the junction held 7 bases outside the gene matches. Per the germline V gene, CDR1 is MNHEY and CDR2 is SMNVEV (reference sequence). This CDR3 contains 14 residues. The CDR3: CASGKRGQNTEAFF. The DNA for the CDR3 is TGTGCCAGCGGTAAAAGGGGGCAGAACACTGAAGCTTTCTTT.

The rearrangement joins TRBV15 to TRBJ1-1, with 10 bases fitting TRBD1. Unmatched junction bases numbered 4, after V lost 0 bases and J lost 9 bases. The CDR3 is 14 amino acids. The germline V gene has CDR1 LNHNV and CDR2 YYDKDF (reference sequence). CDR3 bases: TGTGCCACCAGCAGAGAAGGGACAGGGGTGCAAGCTTTCTTT. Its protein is CATSREGTGVQAFF.

The CDR3 DNA follows: TGTGCCAGCAGTTTAAGTCGGCAGATAGAATGGGGAAACACCATATATTTT. Amino acids: CASSLSRQIEWGNTIYF. V usage is TRBV28 and J usage is TRBJ1-3, with D unresolved. With 2 bases removed from V and 4 bases from J, the gap between germline ends came to 18 bases. Per germline, CDR1 MDHEN and CDR2 SYDVKM. The CDR3 runs 17 residues. The complete variable domain, with remaining parts taken from reference TRBV28 and TRBJ1-3, reads DVKVTQSSRYLVKRTGEKVFLECVQDMDHENMFWYRQDPGLGLRLIYFSYDVKMKEKGDIPEGYSVSREKKERFSLILESASTNQTSMYLCASSLSRQIEWGNTIYFGEGSWLTVV.

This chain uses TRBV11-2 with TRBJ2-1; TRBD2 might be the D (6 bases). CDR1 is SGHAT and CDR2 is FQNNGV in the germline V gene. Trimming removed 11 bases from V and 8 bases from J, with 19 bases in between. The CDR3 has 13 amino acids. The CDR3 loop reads CACYGDSYDEQFF. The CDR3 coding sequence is TGTGCCTGTTACGGGGACTCTTACGATGAGCAGTTCTTC.

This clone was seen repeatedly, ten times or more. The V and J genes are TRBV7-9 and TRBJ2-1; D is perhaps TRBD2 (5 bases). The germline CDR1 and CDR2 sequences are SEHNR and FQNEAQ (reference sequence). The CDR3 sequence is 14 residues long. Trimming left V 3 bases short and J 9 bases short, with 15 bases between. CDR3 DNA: TGTGCCAGCAGCTTCCCGGAGGCCTGGGGTGAGCAGTTCTTC. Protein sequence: CASSFPEAWGEQFF. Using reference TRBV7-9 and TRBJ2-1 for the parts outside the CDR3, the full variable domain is DTGVSQNPRHKITKRGQNVTFRCDPISEHNRLYWYRQTLGQGPEFLTYFQNEAQLEKSRLLSDRFSAERPKGSFSTLEIQRTEQGDSAMYLCASSFPEAWGEQFFGPGTRLTVL.

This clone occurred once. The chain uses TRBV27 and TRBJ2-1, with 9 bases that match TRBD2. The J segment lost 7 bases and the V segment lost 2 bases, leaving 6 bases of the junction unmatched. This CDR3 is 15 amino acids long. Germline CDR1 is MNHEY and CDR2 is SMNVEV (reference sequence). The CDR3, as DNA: TGTGCCAGCAGTTTAGTAGCGGGAGTGAGGAATGAGCAGTTCTTC. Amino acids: CASSLVAGVRNEQFF.